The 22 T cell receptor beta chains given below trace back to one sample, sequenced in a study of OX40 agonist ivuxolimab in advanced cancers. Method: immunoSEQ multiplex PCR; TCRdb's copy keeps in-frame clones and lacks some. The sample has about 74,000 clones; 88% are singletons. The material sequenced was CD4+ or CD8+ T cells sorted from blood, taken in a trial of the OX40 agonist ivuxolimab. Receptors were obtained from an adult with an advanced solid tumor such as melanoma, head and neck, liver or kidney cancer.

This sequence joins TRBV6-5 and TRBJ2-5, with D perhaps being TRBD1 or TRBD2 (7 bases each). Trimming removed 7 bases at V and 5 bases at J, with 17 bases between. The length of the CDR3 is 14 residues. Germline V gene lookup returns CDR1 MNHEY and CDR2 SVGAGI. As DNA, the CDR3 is TGTGCCAGCAAGGCGACAGGGAGGGGGGAGACCCAGTACTTC. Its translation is CASKATGRGETQYF.

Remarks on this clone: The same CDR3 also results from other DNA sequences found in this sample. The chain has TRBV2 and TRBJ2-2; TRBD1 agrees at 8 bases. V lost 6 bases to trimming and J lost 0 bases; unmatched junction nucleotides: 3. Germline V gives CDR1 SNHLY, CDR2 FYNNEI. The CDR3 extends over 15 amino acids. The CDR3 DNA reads TGTGCCAGCAGCTTACAGGGGGCGAACACCGGGGAGCTGTTTTTT. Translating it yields CASSLQGANTGELFF.

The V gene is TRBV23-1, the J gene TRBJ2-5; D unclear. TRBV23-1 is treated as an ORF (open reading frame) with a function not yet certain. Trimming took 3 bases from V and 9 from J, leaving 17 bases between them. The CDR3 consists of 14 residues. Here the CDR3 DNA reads TGCGCCAGCAGTCATCCCGAGCGCCCCCGGGCCCAGTACTTC. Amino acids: CASSHPERPRAQYF.

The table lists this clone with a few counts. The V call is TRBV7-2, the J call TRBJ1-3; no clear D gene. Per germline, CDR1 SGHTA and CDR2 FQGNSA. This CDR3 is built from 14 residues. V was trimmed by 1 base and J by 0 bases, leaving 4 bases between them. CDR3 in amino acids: CASSLGGSGNTIYF. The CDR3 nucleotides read TGTGCCAGCAGCTTAGGGGGCTCTGGAAACACCATATATTTT.

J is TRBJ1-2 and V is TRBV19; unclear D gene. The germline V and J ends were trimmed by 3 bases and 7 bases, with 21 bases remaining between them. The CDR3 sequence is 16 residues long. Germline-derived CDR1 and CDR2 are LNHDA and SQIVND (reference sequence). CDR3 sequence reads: CASSISRVESESGYTF. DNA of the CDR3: TGTGCCAGTAGTATTAGTAGGGTGGAAAGCGAAAGTGGCTACACCTTC. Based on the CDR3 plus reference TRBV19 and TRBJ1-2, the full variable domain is DGGITQSPKYLFRKEGQNVTLSCEQNLNHDAMYWYRQDPGQGLRLIYYSQIVNDFQKGDIAEGYSVSREKKESFPLTVTSAQKNPTAFYLCASSISRVESESGYTFGSGTRLTVV.

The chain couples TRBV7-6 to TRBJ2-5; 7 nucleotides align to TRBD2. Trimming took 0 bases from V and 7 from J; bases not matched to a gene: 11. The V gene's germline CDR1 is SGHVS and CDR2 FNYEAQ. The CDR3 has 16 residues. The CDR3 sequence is CASSLAGGMRSGTQYF. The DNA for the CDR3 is TGTGCCAGCAGCTTAGCCGGGGGGATGCGGTCCGGGACCCAGTACTTC.

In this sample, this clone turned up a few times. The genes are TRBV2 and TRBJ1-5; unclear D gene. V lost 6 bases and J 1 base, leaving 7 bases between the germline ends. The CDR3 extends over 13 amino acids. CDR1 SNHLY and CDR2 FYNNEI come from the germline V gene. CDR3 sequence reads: CASRDLSNQPQHF. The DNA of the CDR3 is TGTGCCAGCAGGGACTTGAGCAATCAGCCCCAGCATTTT.

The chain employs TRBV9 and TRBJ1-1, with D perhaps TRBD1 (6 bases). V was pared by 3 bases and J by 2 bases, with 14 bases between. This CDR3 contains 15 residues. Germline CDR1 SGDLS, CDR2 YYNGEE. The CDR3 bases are TGTGCCAGCAGCGGTCCCGGGACAATAAACACTGAAGCTTTCTTT. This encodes CASSGPGTINTEAFF.

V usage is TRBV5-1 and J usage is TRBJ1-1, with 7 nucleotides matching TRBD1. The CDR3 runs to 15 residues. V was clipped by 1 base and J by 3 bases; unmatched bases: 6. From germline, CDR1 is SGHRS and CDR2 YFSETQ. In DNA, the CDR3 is TGCGCCAGCAGCTTGCAGGGAGGGGGCTACACTGAAGCTTTCTTT. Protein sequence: CASSLQGGGYTEAFF. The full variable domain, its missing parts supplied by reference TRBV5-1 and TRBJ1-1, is KAGVTQTPRYLIKTRGQQVTLSCSPISGHRSVSWYQQTPGQGLQFLFEYFSETQRNKGNFPGRFSGRQFSNSRSEMNVSTLELGDSALYLCASSLQGGGYTEAFFGQGTRLTVV.

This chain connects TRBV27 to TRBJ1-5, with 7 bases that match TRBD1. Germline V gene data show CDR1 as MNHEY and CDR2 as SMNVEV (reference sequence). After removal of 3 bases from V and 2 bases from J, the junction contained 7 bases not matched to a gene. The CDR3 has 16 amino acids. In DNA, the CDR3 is TGTGCCAGCAGTTTCGGCAGGGGGAGCGGCAATCAGCCCCAGCATTTT. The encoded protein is CASSFGRGSGNQPQHF.

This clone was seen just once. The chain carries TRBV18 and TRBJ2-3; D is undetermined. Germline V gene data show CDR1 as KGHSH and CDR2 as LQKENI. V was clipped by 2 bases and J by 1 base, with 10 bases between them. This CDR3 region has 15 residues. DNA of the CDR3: TGTGCCAGCTCACCATTTGGGGTTGGCACAGATACGCAGTATTTT. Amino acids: CASSPFGVGTDTQYF.

Here the CDR3 reads CASSPRTGDSYEQYF. In nucleotides, the CDR3 is TGTGCCAGCTCACCCCGGACAGGGGACTCCTACGAGCAGTACTTC. The chain recombines TRBV18 with TRBJ2-7; 9 nucleotides match TRBD1. CDR1 is KGHSH, CDR2 LQKENI, per germline. The length of the CDR3 is 15 residues. J lost 0 bases, V lost 3 bases, and 3 bases had no gene match.

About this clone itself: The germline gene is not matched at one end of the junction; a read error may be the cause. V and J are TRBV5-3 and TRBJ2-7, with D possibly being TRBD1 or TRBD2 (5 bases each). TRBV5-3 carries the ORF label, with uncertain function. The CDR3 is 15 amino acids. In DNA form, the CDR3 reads TGTGCCAGCAGCTTATTTGGGGACGGGAACTACGAGCAGTACTTC. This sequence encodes CASSLFGDGNYEQYF.

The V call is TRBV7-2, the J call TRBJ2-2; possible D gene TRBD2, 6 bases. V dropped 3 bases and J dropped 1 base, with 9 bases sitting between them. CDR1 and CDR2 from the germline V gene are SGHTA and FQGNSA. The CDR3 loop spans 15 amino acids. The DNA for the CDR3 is TGTGCCAGCAGCTTCCTAGCGCAGAACACCGGGGAGCTGTTTTTT. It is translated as CASSFLAQNTGELFF.

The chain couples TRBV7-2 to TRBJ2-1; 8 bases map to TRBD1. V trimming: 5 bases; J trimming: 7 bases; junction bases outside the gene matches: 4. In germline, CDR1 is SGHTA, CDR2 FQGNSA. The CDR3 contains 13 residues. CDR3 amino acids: CASSTGGGNEQFF. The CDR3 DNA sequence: TGTGCCAGCAGCACAGGGGGAGGAAATGAGCAGTTCTTC.

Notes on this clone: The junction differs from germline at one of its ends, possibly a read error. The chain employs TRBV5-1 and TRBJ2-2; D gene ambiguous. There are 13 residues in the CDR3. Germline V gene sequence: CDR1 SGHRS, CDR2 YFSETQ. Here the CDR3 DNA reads TGTGCCAGCAGCTTGGTGAACACCGGGGAGCTGTTTTTT. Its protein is CASSLVNTGELFF. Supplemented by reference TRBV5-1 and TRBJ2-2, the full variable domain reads KAGVTQTPRYLIKTRGQQVTLSCSPISGHRSVSWYQQTPGQGLQFLFEYFSETQRNKGNFPGRFSGRQFSNSRSEMNVSTLELGDSALYLCASSLVNTGELFFGEGSRLTVL.

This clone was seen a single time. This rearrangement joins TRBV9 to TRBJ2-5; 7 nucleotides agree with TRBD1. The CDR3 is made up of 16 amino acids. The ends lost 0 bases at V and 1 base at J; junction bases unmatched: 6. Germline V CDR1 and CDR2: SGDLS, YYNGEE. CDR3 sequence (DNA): TGTGCCAGCAGCGTAGGCATTGGACAGGTCCAAGAGACCCAGTACTTC. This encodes CASSVGIGQVQETQYF.

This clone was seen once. CDR3 protein: CASSLLSSGSYNEQFF. The CDR3 DNA reads TGTGCCAGCAGCTTGCTTTCTAGCGGTAGTTACAATGAGCAGTTCTTC. This chain joins TRBV7-3 and TRBJ2-1; 7 bases align to TRBD2. The CDR3 sequence is 16 residues long. Germline loops: CDR1 SGHTA, CDR2 FQGTGA. Losses at the gene ends were 3 bases for V and 4 bases for J; bases not matched to a gene: 9. The whole variable domain, filled in from reference TRBV7-3 and TRBJ2-1, reads GAGVSQTPSNKVTEKGKYVELRCDPISGHTALYWYRQSLGQGPEFLIYFQGTGAADDSGLPNDRFFAVRPEGSVSTLKIQRTERGDSAVYLCASSLLSSGSYNEQFFGPGTRLTVL.

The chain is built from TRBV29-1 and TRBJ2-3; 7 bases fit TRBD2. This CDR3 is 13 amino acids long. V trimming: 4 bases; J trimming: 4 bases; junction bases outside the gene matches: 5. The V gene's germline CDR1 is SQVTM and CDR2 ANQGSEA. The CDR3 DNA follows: TGCAGCGTTGGTTGGCTAGCGGCAGATACGCAGTATTTT. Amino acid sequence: CSVGWLAADTQYF.

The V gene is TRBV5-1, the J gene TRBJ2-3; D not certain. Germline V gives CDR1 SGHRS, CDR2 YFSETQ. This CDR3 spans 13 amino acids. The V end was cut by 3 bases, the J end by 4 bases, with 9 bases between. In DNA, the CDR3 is TGCGCCAGCAGCTCAATAGGATCAGATACGCAGTATTTT. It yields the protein CASSSIGSDTQYF.

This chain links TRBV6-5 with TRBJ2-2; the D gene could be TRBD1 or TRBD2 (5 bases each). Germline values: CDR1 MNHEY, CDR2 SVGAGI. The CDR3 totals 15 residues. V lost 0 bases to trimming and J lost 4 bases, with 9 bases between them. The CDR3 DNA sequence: TGTGCCAGCAGTTACTCGGGGGTGGGCACCGGGGAGCTGTTTTTT. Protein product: CASSYSGVGTGELFF.

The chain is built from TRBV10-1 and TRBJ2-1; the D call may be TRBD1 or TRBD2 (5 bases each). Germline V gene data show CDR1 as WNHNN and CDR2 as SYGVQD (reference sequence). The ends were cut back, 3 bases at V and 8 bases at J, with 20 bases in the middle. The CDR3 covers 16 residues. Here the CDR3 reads CASSDPTGTQEDEQFF. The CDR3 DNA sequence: TGCGCCAGCAGTGACCCCACCGGGACCCAGGAAGATGAGCAGTTCTTC.